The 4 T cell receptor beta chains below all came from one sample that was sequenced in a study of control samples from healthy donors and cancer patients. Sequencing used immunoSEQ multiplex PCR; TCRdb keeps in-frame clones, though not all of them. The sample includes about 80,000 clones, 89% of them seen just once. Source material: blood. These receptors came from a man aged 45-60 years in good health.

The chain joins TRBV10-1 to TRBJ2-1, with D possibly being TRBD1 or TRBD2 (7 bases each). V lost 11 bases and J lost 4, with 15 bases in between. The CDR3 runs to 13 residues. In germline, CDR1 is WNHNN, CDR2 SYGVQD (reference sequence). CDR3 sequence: CALRGGRYNEQFF. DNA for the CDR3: TGCGCCCTCAGGGGGGGGAGATACAATGAGCAGTTCTTC.

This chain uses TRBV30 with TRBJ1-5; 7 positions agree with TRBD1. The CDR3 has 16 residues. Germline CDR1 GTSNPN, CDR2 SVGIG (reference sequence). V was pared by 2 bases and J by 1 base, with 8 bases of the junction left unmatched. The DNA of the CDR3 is TGTGCCTGGAGTCCCGAGACAGGGAGAAGCAATCAGCCCCAGCATTTT. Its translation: CAWSPETGRSNQPQHF.

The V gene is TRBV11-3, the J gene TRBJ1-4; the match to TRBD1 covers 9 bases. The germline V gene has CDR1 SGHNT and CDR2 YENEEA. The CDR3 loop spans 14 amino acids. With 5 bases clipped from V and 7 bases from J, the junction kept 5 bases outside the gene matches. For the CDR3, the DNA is TGTGCCAGCAGCCCGGGACAGGGCGGTGAAAAACTGTTTTTT. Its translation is CASSPGQGGEKLFF.

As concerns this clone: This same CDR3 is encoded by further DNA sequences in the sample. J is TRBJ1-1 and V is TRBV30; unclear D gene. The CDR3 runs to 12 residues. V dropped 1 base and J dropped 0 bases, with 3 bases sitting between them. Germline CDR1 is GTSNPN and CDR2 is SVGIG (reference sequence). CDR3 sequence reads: CAWSGMNTEAFF. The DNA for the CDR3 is TGTGCCTGGAGTGGAATGAACACTGAAGCTTTCTTT.